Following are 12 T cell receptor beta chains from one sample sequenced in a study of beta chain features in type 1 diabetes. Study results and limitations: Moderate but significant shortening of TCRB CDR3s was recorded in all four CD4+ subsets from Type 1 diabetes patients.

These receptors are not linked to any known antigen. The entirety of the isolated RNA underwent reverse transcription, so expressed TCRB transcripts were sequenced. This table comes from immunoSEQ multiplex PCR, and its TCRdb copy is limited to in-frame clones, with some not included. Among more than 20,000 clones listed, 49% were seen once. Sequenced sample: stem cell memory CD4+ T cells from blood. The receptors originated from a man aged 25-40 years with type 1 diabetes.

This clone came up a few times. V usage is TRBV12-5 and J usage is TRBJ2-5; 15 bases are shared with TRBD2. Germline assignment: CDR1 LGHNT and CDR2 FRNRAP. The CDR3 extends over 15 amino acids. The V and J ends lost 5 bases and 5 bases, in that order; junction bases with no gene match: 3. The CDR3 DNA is TGTGCTAGTGGTCCCGGACTAGCGGGAGGGGAGACCCAGTACTTC. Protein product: CASGPGLAGGETQYF.

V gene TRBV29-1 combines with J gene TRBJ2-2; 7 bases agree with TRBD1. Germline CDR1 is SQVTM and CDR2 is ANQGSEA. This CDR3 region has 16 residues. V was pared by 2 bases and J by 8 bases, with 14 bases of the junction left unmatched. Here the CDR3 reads CSVENVKGARSGELFF. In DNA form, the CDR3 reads TGCAGCGTTGAAAACGTAAAGGGGGCGCGTTCTGGGGAGCTGTTTTTT.

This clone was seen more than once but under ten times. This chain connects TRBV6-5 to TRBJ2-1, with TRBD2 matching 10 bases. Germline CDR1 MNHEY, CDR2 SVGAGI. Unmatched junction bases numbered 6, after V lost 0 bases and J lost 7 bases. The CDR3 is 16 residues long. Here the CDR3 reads CASSYSMASGRNEQFF. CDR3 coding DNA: TGTGCCAGCAGTTACTCGATGGCTAGCGGGAGAAATGAGCAGTTCTTC.

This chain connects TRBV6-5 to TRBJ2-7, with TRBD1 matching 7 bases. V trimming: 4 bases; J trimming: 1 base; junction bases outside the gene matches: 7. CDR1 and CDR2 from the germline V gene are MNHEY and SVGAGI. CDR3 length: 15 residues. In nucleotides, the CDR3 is TGTGCCAGCAGTTCTTACCCGGGACAGTCCTACGAGCAGTACTTC. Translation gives CASSSYPGQSYEQYF.

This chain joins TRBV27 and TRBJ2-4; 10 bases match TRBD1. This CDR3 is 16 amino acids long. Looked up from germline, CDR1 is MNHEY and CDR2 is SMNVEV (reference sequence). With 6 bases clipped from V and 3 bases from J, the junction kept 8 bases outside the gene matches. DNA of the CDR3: TGTGCCAGCAGCGGTCTCGGGACAGGGGTCAAAAACATTCAGTACTTC. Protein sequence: CASSGLGTGVKNIQYF.

In DNA, the CDR3 is TGTGCCAGCAGTTACGGGGACAGGTCCTACGAGCAGTACTTC. As protein: CASSYGDRSYEQYF. This chain joins TRBV6-6 and TRBJ2-7; 8 bases line up with TRBD1. There are 14 residues in the CDR3. CDR1 is MNHNY, CDR2 SVGAGI, per germline (reference sequence). Unmatched junction bases numbered 1, after V lost 2 bases and J lost 1 base.

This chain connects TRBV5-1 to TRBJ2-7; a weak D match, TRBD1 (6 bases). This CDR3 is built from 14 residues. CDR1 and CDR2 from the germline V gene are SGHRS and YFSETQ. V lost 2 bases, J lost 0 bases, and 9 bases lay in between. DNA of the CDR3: TGCGCCAGCAGCTTTACAGGGTACTCCTACGAGCAGTACTTC. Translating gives CASSFTGYSYEQYF.

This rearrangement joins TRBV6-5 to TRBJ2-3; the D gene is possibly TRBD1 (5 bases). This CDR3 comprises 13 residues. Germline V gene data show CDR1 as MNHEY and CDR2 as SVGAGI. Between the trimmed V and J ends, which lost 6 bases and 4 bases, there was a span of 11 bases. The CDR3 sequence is CASSPMTADTQYF. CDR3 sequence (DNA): TGTGCCAGCAGCCCAATGACAGCAGATACGCAGTATTTT.

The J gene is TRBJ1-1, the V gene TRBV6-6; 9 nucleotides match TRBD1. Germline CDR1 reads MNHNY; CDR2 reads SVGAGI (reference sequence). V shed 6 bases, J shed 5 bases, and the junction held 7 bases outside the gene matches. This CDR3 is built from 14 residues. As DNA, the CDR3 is TGTGCCAGCAGCCTCACAGGGGGCTGGACTGAAGCTTTCTTT. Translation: CASSLTGGWTEAFF.

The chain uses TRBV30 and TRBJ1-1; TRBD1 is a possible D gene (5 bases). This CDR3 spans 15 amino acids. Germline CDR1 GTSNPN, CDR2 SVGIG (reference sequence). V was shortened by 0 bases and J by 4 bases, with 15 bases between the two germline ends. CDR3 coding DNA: TGTGCCTGGAGTGTAGGTTCAAGGAGGGGCACTGAAGCTTTCTTT. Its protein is CAWSVGSRRGTEAFF.

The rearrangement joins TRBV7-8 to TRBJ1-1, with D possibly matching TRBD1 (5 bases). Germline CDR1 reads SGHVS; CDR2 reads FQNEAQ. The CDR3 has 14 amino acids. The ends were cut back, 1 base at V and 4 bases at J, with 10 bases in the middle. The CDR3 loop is CASSLGTRFTEAFF. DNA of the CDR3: TGTGCCAGCAGCTTAGGGACAAGGTTCACTGAAGCTTTCTTT.

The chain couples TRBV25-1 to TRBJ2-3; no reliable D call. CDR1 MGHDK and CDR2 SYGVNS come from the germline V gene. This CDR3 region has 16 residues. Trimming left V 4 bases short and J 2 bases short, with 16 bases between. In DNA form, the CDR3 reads TGTGCCAGCAGTGCCTCGAGTCCCTCATCCACAGATACGCAGTATTTT. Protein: CASSASSPSSTDTQYF.